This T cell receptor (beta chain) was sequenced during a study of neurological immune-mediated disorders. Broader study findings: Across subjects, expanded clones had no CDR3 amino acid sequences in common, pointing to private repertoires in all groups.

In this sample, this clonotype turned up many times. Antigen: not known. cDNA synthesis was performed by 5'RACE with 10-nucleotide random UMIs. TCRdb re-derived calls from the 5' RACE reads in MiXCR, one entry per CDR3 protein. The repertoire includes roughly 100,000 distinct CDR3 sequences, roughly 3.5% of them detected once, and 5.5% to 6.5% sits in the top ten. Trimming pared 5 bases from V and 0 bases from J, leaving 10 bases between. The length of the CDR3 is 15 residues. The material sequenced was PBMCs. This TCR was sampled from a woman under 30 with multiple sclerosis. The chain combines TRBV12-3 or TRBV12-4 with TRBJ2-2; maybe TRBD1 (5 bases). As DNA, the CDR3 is TGTGCCAGCAGTGGCCTCAGGGCGAACACCGGGGAGCTGTTTTTT. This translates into CASSGLRANTGELFF.